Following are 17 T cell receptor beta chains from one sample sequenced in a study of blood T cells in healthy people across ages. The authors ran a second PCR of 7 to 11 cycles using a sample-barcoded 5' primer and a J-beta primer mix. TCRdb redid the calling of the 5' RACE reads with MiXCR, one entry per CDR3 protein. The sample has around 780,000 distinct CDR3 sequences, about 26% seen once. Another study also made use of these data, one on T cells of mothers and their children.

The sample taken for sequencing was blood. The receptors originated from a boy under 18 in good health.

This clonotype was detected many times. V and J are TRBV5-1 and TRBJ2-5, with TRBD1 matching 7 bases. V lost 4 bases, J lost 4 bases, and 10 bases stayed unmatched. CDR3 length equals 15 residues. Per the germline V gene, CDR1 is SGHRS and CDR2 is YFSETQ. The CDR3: CASSASTGALETQYF. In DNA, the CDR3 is TGCGCCAGCAGCGCGTCCACAGGGGCCCTAGAGACCCAGTACTTC.

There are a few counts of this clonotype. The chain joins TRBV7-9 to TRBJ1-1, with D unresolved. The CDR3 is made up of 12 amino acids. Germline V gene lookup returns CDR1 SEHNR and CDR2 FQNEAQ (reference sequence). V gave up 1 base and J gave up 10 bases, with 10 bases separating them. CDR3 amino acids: CASSLDPAGAFF. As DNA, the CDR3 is TGTGCCAGCAGCTTAGACCCGGCGGGAGCTTTCTTT.

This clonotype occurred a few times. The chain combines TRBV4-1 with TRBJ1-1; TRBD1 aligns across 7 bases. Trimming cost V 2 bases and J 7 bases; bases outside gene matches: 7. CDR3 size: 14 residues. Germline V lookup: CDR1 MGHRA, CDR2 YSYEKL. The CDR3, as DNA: TGCGCCAGCAGCCAACTGACAGGGCTAGTTGAAGCTTTCTTT. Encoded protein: CASSQLTGLVEAFF.

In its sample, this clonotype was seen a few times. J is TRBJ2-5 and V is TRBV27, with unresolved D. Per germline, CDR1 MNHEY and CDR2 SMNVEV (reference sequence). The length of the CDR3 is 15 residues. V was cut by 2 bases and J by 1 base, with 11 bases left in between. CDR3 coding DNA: TGTGCCAGCAGTTTACGGTGGAATTCCCAAGAGACCCAGTACTTC. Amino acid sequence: CASSLRWNSQETQYF.

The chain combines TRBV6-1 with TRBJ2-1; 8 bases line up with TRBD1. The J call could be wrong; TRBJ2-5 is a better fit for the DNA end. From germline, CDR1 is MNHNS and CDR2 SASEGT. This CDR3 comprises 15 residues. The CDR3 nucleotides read TGTGCCAGCAGTGCCACACAGGGGGTAGTTGAGACCCAGTACTTC. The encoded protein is CASSATQGVVETQYF.

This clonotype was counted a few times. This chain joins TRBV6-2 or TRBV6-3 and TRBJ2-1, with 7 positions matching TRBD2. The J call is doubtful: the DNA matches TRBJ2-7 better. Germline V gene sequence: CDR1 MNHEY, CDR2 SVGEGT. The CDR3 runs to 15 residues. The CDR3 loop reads CASSYRWGTTYEQYF. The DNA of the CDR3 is TGTGCCAGCAGTTACCGGTGGGGGACTACCTACGAGCAGTACTTC.

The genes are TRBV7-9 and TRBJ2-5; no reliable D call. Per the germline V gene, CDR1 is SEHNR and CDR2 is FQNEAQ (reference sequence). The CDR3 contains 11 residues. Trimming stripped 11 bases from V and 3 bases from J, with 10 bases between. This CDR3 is CALAGEETQYF. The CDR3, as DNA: TGTGCCTTGGCAGGTGAAGAGACCCAGTACTTC.

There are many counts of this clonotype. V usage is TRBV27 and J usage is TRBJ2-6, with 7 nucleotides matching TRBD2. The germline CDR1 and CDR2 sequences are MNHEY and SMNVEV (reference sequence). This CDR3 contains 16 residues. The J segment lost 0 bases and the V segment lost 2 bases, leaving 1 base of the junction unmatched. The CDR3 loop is CASSLGGGSGANVLTF. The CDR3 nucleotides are TGTGCCAGCAGTTTAGGGGGGGGCTCTGGGGCCAACGTCCTGACTTTC.

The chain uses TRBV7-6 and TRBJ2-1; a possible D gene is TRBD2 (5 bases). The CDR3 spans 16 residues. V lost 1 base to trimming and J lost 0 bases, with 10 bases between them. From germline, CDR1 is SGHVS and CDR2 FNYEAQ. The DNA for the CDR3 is TGTGCCAGCAGCTTAGAGAGGGCAAGCTCCTACAATGAGCAGTTCTTC. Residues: CASSLERASSYNEQFF.

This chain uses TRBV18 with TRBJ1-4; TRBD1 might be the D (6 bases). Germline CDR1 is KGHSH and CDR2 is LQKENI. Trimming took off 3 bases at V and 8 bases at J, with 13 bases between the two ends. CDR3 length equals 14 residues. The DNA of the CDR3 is TGTGCCAGCTCACCGGCAGGGGCAAAGGAAAAACTGTTTTTT. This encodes CASSPAGAKEKLFF.

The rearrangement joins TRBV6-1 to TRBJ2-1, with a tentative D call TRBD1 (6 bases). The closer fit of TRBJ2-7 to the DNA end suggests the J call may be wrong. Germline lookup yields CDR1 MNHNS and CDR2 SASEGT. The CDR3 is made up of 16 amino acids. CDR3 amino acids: CASTLLGDTRSYEQYF. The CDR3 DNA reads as TGTGCCAGCACCCTCCTAGGGGACACCCGTTCCTACGAGCAGTACTTC.

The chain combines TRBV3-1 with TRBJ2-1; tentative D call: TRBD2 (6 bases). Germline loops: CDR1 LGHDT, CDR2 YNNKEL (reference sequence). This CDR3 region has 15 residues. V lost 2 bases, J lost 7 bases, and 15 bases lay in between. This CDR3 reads CASSQPPYGGNEQFF. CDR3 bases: TGTGCCAGCAGCCAACCTCCCTATGGGGGGAATGAGCAGTTCTTC.

CDR3 bases: TGTGCCAGCATGGGGGGGAACACAGATACGCAGTATTTT. This translates into CASMGGNTDTQYF. The chain recombines TRBV25-1 with TRBJ2-3; 7 bases fit TRBD2. The J segment lost 2 bases and the V segment lost 7 bases, leaving 3 bases of the junction unmatched. The V gene's germline CDR1 is MGHDK and CDR2 SYGVNS. The CDR3 totals 13 residues.

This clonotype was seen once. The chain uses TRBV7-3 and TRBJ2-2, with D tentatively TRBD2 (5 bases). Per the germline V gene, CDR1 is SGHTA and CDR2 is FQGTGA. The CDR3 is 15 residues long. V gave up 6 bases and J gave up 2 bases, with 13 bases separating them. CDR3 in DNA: TGTGCCAGCAGTCCTCGACTACAAAACACCGGGGAGCTGTTTTTT. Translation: CASSPRLQNTGELFF.

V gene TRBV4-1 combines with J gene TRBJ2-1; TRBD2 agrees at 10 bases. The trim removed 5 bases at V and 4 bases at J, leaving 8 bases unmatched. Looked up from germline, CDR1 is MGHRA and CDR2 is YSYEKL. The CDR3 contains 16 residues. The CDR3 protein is CASSLAGGQLYNEQFF. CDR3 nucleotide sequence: TGCGCCAGCAGCTTAGCGGGGGGACAACTTTACAATGAGCAGTTCTTC.

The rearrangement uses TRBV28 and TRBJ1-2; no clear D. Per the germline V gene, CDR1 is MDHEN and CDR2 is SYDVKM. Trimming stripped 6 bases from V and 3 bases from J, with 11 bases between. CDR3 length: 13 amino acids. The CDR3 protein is CASSRPQYYGYTF. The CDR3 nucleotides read TGTGCCAGCAGCCGCCCACAGTACTATGGCTACACCTTC.

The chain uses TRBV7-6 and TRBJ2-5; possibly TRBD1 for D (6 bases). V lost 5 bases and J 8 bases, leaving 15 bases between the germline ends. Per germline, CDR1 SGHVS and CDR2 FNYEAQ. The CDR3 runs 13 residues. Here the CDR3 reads CASSVTEGGTQYF. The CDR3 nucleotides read TGTGCCAGCAGCGTCACGGAAGGGGGAACCCAGTACTTC.